The 29 T cell receptor beta chains below come from one sample, sequenced in a study of blood T cell repertoires in COVID-19. Method: immunoSEQ multiplex PCR; TCRdb's copy keeps in-frame clones and lacks some. The data contain 230,000 or so clones, around 80% of them singletons. Sequenced material: peripheral blood. The receptors here all came from a middle-aged man with active or convalescent COVID-19.

Regarding this clone: Other DNA sequences in this specimen translate into the identical CDR3. The chain joins TRBV9 to TRBJ2-3, with TRBD2 identical over 13 bases. Germline V CDR1 and CDR2: SGDLS, YYNGEE. CDR3 size: 16 residues. The trim removed 3 bases at V and 1 base at J, leaving 2 bases unmatched. The CDR3 region has the DNA TGTGCCAGCAGCGCCGGACTAGCGGGGGGCACAGATACGCAGTATTTT. Its protein product is CASSAGLAGGTDTQYF.

For this clone: A junction boundary mismatches the germline segment, possibly from a read error. The V gene is TRBV5-4, the J gene TRBJ1-6; D remains unclear. Germline V gene lookup returns CDR1 SGHNT and CDR2 YYREEE (reference sequence). The CDR3 loop spans 13 amino acids. DNA for the CDR3: TGTGCCAGCAGCCTTATCCGGGATTCCCCCCTCCACTTT. Protein sequence: CASSLIRDSPLHF.

CDR3 nucleotides: TGTGCCAGCAGTTACTCTCGGACTAGCGTTTACAATGAGCAGTTCTTC. Protein product: CASSYSRTSVYNEQFF. The chain uses TRBV6-5 and TRBJ2-1, with 9 bases aligning to TRBD2. The CDR3 is made up of 16 amino acids. In germline, CDR1 is MNHEY, CDR2 SVGAGI. The V segment lost 0 bases and the J segment 4 bases; nucleotides outside the gene matches: 4.

The CDR3, as DNA: TGTGCCAGCAGCTTTAACCCAACAGGGAAGAGTTCACCCCTCCACTTT. Translation gives CASSFNPTGKSSPLHF. V gene TRBV11-2 combines with J gene TRBJ1-6; weak D call: TRBD1 (6 bases). This CDR3 has 16 residues. With 3 bases removed from V and 9 bases from J, the gap between germline ends came to 18 bases. In germline, CDR1 is SGHAT, CDR2 FQNNGV. Combining the CDR3 with reference TRBV11-2 and TRBJ1-6 gives the whole variable domain EAGVAQSPRYKIIEKRQSVAFWCNPISGHATLYWYQQILGQGPKLLIQFQNNGVVDDSQLPKDRFSAERLKGVDSTLKIQPAKLEDSAVYLCASSFNPTGKSSPLHFGNGTRLTVT.

The chain recombines TRBV30 with TRBJ1-5, with 10 positions matching TRBD1. The V segment lost 4 bases and the J segment 1 base; nucleotides outside the gene matches: 7. In germline, CDR1 is GTSNPN, CDR2 SVGIG (reference sequence). This CDR3 has 16 amino acids. The CDR3 region has the DNA TGTGCCTGGAAGACAGGGGGCTTTGGAAGCAATCAGCCCCAGCATTTT. The encoded protein is CAWKTGGFGSNQPQHF. Variable domain in full (rest from reference TRBV30 and TRBJ1-5): SQTIHQWPATLVQPVGSPLSLECTVEGTSNPNLYWYRQAAGRGLQLLFYSVGIGQISSEVPQNLSASRPQDRQFILSSKKLLLSDSGFYLCAWKTGGFGSNQPQHFGDGTRLSIL.

The chain employs TRBV10-3 and TRBJ1-2; perhaps TRBD1 as D (5 bases). The CDR3 runs 11 residues. The germline V gene encodes CDR1 ENHRY and CDR2 SYGVKD. The ends were cut back, 3 bases at V and 7 bases at J, with 6 bases in the middle. The CDR3 DNA is TGTGCCATCAGTGACGGGGGTGGCTACACCTTC. Residues: CAISDGGGYTF.

The J gene is TRBJ2-7, the V gene TRBV18; TRBD2 might be the D (5 bases). This CDR3 region has 14 residues. Germline CDR1 is KGHSH and CDR2 is LQKENI. V dropped 4 bases and J dropped 6 bases, with 16 bases sitting between them. This chain's CDR3 is CASSLYGRAGEQYF. The DNA for the CDR3 is TGTGCCAGCTCACTCTACGGACGGGCGGGCGAGCAGTACTTC.

The rearrangement links TRBV29-1 to TRBJ2-2; D is undetermined. This CDR3 spans 13 amino acids. Between the trimmed V and J ends, which lost 5 bases and 6 bases, there was a span of 13 bases. In germline, CDR1 is SQVTM, CDR2 ANQGSEA. The CDR3 nucleotides read TGCAGCGTTCCGGGTCCCCGGGCCGGGGAGCTGTTTTTT. This gives the protein CSVPGPRAGELFF.

This clone was found once. The gene calls are TRBV7-9 and TRBJ1-2, with unresolved D. This CDR3 is 13 amino acids long. Germline V gives CDR1 SEHNR, CDR2 FQNEAQ (reference sequence). Trimming shortened V by 5 bases and J by 4 bases, and 11 bases separated the two germline ends. In nucleotides, the CDR3 is TGTGCCAGCAGCCCCCGAACTGCCTATGGCTACACCTTC. It yields the protein CASSPRTAYGYTF.

This chain connects TRBV13 to TRBJ1-2, with 7 bases fitting TRBD1. CDR1 is PRHDT and CDR2 is FYEKMQ in the germline V gene (reference sequence). The ends lost 4 bases at V and 0 bases at J; junction bases unmatched: 5. The length of the CDR3 is 15 residues. The DNA of the CDR3 is TGTGCCAGCAGCTCTGCCAGGGGGGCTAACTATGGCTACACCTTC. Encoded protein: CASSSARGANYGYTF.

The genes are TRBV7-9 and TRBJ2-3; TRBD2 agrees at 7 bases. There are 14 residues in the CDR3. V lost 5 bases, J lost 11 bases, and 13 bases stayed unmatched. Germline V gene data show CDR1 as SEHNR and CDR2 as FQNEAQ (reference sequence). This chain's CDR3 is CASSQAGAPGGQYF. The DNA of the CDR3 is TGTGCCAGCAGCCAGGCCGGGGCCCCGGGGGGGCAGTATTTT.

This clone was counted a single time. The V gene is TRBV6-1, the J gene TRBJ1-5, with TRBD1 identical over 9 bases. Germline V lookup: CDR1 MNHNS, CDR2 SASEGT. V was clipped by 3 bases and J by 0 bases; unmatched bases: 6. The CDR3 covers 17 residues. The CDR3 loop reads CASSDGTGYYSNQPQHF. The DNA of the CDR3 is TGTGCCAGCAGTGATGGGACAGGGTATTATAGCAATCAGCCCCAGCATTTT.

Note on this clone: Other DNA sequences in this sample translate to the same CDR3. The chain recombines TRBV12-3 or TRBV12-4 with TRBJ2-5; 9 bases are a match to TRBD1. The CDR3 is 13 amino acids. The V gene end was trimmed by 4 bases and the J gene end by 5 bases; junction bases not matched to a gene: 2. The CDR3 is CASSSGTGETQYF. For the CDR3, the DNA is TGTGCCAGCAGTTCCGGGACAGGGGAGACCCAGTACTTC.

The rearrangement joins TRBV15 to TRBJ1-1; possible D gene TRBD1, 5 bases. Germline CDR1 is LNHNV and CDR2 is YYDKDF (reference sequence). V lost 3 bases, J lost 0 bases, and 11 bases lay in between. The CDR3 spans 15 residues. Here the CDR3 reads CATSRMGGMNTEAFF. DNA of the CDR3: TGTGCCACCAGCAGGATGGGGGGGATGAACACTGAAGCTTTCTTT.

Written as DNA, the CDR3 is TGTGCCAGCAGCCAGCCAACGGGACAGGGGAACACTGAAGCTTTCTTT. Translated: CASSQPTGQGNTEAFF. The chain carries TRBV16 and TRBJ1-1; 9 positions agree with TRBD1. CDR1 and CDR2 (germline): KGHSY, FQNENV. J was trimmed by 1 base and V by 3 bases; bases with no gene match: 6. The CDR3 consists of 16 residues. Filled out from reference TRBV16 and TRBJ1-1, the complete variable domain reads GEEVAQTPKHLVRGEGQKAKLYCAPIKGHSYVFWYQQVLKNEFKFLISFQNENVFDETGMPKERFSAKCLPNSPCSLEIQATKLEDSAVYFCASSQPTGQGNTEAFFGQGTRLTVV.

This chain joins TRBV9 and TRBJ2-3; 7 bases match TRBD1. CDR1 is SGDLS, CDR2 YYNGEE, per germline. The CDR3 spans 15 residues. V lost 0 bases and J lost 7; bases outside the gene matches: 8. CDR3 sequence (DNA): TGTGCCAGCAGCGTAGCTGGGACAGTGTCACATACGCAGTATTTT. Translated: CASSVAGTVSHTQYF.

The rearrangement links TRBV6-4 to TRBJ2-1, with D maybe TRBD1 (6 bases). The CDR3 consists of 15 residues. V was pared by 6 bases and J by 8 bases, with 20 bases between. Per germline, CDR1 MRHNA and CDR2 SNTAGT. CDR3 sequence: CASSRLSQGIYEQFF. In nucleotides, the CDR3 is TGTGCCAGCAGCCGTCTATCGCAGGGGATCTATGAGCAGTTCTTC.

The chain combines TRBV15 with TRBJ2-7, with 8 bases matching TRBD1. CDR3 length: 15 amino acids. CDR1 LNHNV and CDR2 YYDKDF come from the germline V gene (reference sequence). The V segment lost 5 bases and the J segment 5 bases; nucleotides outside the gene matches: 11. CDR3 region: CATSPRGQGAHEQYF. In DNA, the CDR3 is TGTGCCACCAGCCCCCGAGGGCAGGGGGCCCACGAGCAGTACTTC.

The chain carries TRBV7-9 and TRBJ1-6; weak D call: TRBD1 (5 bases). The CDR3 loop spans 15 amino acids. From germline, CDR1 is SEHNR and CDR2 FQNEAQ (reference sequence). The V end was cut by 2 bases, the J end by 8 bases, with 13 bases between. The CDR3 here is CASSLRAPGDSPLHF. For the CDR3, the DNA is TGTGCCAGCAGCTTAAGGGCCCCGGGGGATTCACCCCTCCACTTT. Drawing the rest from reference TRBV7-9 and TRBJ1-6, the complete variable domain is DTGVSQNPRHKITKRGQNVTFRCDPISEHNRLYWYRQTLGQGPEFLTYFQNEAQLEKSRLLSDRFSAERPKGSFSTLEIQRTEQGDSAMYLCASSLRAPGDSPLHFGNGTRLTVT.

V usage is TRBV29-1 and J usage is TRBJ2-4; maybe TRBD1 (5 bases). The CDR3 totals 12 residues. V was pared by 6 bases and J by 4 bases, with 10 bases between. Germline V gene sequence: CDR1 SQVTM, CDR2 ANQGSEA. The CDR3 region has the DNA TGCAGCGTCAGAGACAGTAAAAACATTCAGTACTTC. Translation: CSVRDSKNIQYF.

The V gene is TRBV5-1, the J gene TRBJ2-1; maybe TRBD1 (7 bases). The CDR3 loop spans 15 amino acids. V dropped 6 bases and J dropped 5 bases, with 18 bases sitting between them. The germline V gene has CDR1 SGHRS and CDR2 YFSETQ. In DNA, the CDR3 is TGCGCCAGCACCGCCATGGAGGGGGCTAACAATGAGCAGTTCTTC. Residues: CASTAMEGANNEQFF.

J is TRBJ1-6 and V is TRBV5-1, with 7 bases identical to TRBD1. V dropped 2 bases and J dropped 11; count of bases not matched to a gene: 10. The germline gives CDR1 SGHRS, CDR2 YFSETQ. This CDR3 region has 15 residues. Written as DNA, the CDR3 is TGCGCCAGCAGCTTAACAGGGGCTGTTGGTACACCCCTCCACTTT. Amino acids: CASSLTGAVGTPLHF.

This clone was counted only a few times. This CDR3 is CASSYSSSGTLYEQYF. The CDR3 region has the DNA TGTGCCAGCAGTTACTCGTCGTCAGGGACTCTCTACGAGCAGTACTTC. This chain links TRBV6-6 with TRBJ2-7, with D possibly TRBD2 on 6 matching bases. V dropped 0 bases and J dropped 3 bases, with 15 bases sitting between them. This CDR3 region has 16 residues. CDR1 is MNHNY and CDR2 is SVGAGI in the germline V gene (reference sequence).

The chain uses TRBV25-1 and TRBJ1-2; possible D gene TRBD1, 5 bases. Germline V gene lookup returns CDR1 MGHDK and CDR2 SYGVNS. The CDR3 runs to 15 residues. Trimming removed 2 bases from V and 7 bases from J, with 17 bases in between. The CDR3 nucleotides read TGTGCCAGCAGTGAAGCGGGGGGACGACGGGGTGGCTACACCTTC. It codes for CASSEAGGRRGGYTF.

V is TRBV28 and J is TRBJ1-5, with a tentative D call TRBD1 (6 bases). Per the germline V gene, CDR1 is MDHEN and CDR2 is SYDVKM. The V gene lost 2 bases and the J gene lost 7 bases, with 24 bases spanning the gap. The CDR3 length is 18 residues. CDR3 DNA sequence: TGTGCCAGCAGTTTAAGGGGGGGGGCCCTGACGCGGAGACAGCCCCAGCATTTT. Translating gives CASSLRGGALTRRQPQHF.

V gene TRBV11-3 combines with J gene TRBJ1-1; D unclear. The CDR3 loop spans 11 amino acids. Per the germline V gene, CDR1 is SGHNT and CDR2 is YENEEA. V shed 7 bases and J shed 3 bases, with 6 bases lying between them. CDR3 DNA sequence: TGTGCCAGCACCTCAGACACTGAAGCTTTCTTT. It codes for CASTSDTEAFF.

This clone was seen once. The chain employs TRBV19 and TRBJ2-7; TRBD2 matches at 8 bases. This CDR3 is 14 amino acids long. Germline V CDR1 and CDR2: LNHDA, SQIVND (reference sequence). After removal of 5 bases from V and 3 bases from J, the junction contained 6 bases not matched to a gene. The CDR3 reads CASSVAGWGYEQYF. DNA of the CDR3: TGTGCCAGTAGTGTAGCGGGATGGGGCTACGAGCAGTACTTC. The variable domain in full, completed from reference TRBV19 and TRBJ2-7, reads DGGITQSPKYLFRKEGQNVTLSCEQNLNHDAMYWYRQDPGQGLRLIYYSQIVNDFQKGDIAEGYSVSREKKESFPLTVTSAQKNPTAFYLCASSVAGWGYEQYFGPGTRLTVT.

The rearrangement links TRBV7-8 to TRBJ2-2; 7 positions match TRBD1. Germline trimming cut 2 bases from V and 5 bases from J; bases unmatched to any gene: 14. CDR1 and CDR2 (germline): SGHVS, FQNEAQ. The CDR3 loop spans 18 amino acids. CDR3 amino acids: CASSLRPMRGPDTGELFF. The CDR3 DNA sequence: TGTGCCAGCAGCTTAAGGCCGATGAGGGGGCCGGATACCGGGGAGCTGTTTTTT. The complete variable domain, with remaining parts taken from reference TRBV7-8 and TRBJ2-2, reads GAGVSQSPRYKVAKRGQDVALRCDPISGHVSLFWYQQALGQGPEFLTYFQNEAQLDKSGLPSDRFFAERPEGSVSTLKIQRTQQEDSAVYLCASSLRPMRGPDTGELFFGEGSRLTVL.

J is TRBJ1-5 and V is TRBV6-2 or TRBV6-3; no clear D. CDR1 and CDR2 from the germline V gene are MNHEY and SVGEGT. The CDR3 totals 14 residues. V was shortened by 2 bases and J by 5 bases, with 10 bases between the two germline ends. CDR3 coding DNA: TGTGCCAGCAGTTACGAGAAGGCGGATCAGCCCCAGCATTTT. This sequence encodes CASSYEKADQPQHF.